This T cell receptor (beta chain) is drawn from a study of T cells in Graves' hyperthyroidism and ophthalmopathy. Study-wide points: Most expanded thyroid clonotypes above 0.001 also appeared in blood.

This clonotype was picked up many times. Its antigen remains unidentified. Patients aged 18 to 65 with hyperthyroidism were newly diagnosed, with duration under 2 months. Diagnosis rested on symptoms, serum thyroxine and TRAb, thyroid ultrasound, and orbital computed tomography. Authors of the study amplified TCR beta CDR3 regions from RNA transcripts. Initially, a first-round RT-PCR of the TCR CDR3 employed the HTBI primer set. In TCRdb, the multiplex PCR reads were re-called with MiXCR into one record per CDR3 protein. This sample has under 700,000 distinct CDR3 sequences, with approximately 15% found just once. This clonotype originated in a woman aged 18-29 years with Graves' hyperthyroidism. Sequencing was done on a sample of blood.

The CDR3 is CASSPNSNYGYTF. The CDR3 region has the DNA TGTGCCAGCAGCCCTAACTCTAACTATGGCTACACCTTC. The genes are TRBV3-1 and TRBJ1-2, with D uncertain. The CDR3 totals 13 residues. The germline V gene encodes CDR1 LGHDT and CDR2 YNNKEL (reference sequence). V was trimmed by 4 bases and J by 0 bases, leaving 6 bases between them.